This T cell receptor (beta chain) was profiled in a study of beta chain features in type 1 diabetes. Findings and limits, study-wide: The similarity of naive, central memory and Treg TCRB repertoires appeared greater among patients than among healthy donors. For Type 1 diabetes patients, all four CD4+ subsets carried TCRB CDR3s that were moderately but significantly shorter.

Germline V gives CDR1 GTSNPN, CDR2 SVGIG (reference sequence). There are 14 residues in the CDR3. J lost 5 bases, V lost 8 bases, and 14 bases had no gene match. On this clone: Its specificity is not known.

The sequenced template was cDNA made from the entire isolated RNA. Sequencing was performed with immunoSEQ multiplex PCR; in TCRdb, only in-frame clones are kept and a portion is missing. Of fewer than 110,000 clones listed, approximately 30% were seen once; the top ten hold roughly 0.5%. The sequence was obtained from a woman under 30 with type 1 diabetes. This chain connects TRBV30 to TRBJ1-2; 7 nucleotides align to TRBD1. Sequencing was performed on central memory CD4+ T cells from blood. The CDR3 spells CASQTGRFPYGYTF. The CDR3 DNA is TGTGCCAGCCAGACAGGGAGGTTCCCTTATGGCTACACCTTC.